These 30 T cell receptor beta chains were all obtained from the same sample, sequenced in a study of molecular identifiers for immune sequencing clone quantification (dated by TCRdb to the late 2010s). Library construction relied on PCR. These reads were obtained on a NextSeq 500. TCRdb cleaned the public reads at Q25 with fastp, built clones with MiXCR and kept in-frame beta chains. Rows matching on CDR3 protein sequence are summarized as one entry with the most common DNA and genes. This sample comprises about 510,000 distinct CDR3 sequences, roughly 24% of them detected only once. In total, the top ten clones hold approximately 0.76% of the sample. Source material: naive CD8+ T cells from blood, with Jurkat cell RNA spiked in. The cell subset or site label of this sample denotes: FACS-sorted CD8+CD4-CCR7+CD45RA+ naive T cells. The receptor set was obtained from a human donor in good health. Some libraries in this study had Jurkat cell RNA spiked in.

The chain has TRBV13 and TRBJ1-1; D might be TRBD1 (5 bases). Per the germline V gene, CDR1 is PRHDT and CDR2 is FYEKMQ (reference sequence). CDR3 size: 14 residues. Trimming shortened V by 3 bases and J by 3 bases, and 11 bases separated the two germline ends. Written as DNA, the CDR3 is TGTGCCAGCAGCTTTGGGGCCCCGGACACTGAAGCTTTCTTT. Amino acids: CASSFGAPDTEAFF.

This clonotype has ten or more counts. V usage is TRBV27 and J usage is TRBJ2-7; TRBD1 matches 9 bases. The CDR3 is made up of 13 amino acids. V trimming: 3 bases; J trimming: 4 bases; junction bases outside the gene matches: 1. Germline V gene lookup returns CDR1 MNHEY and CDR2 SMNVEV (reference sequence). The CDR3 coding sequence is TGTGCCAGCAGTTTCGGGACAGGGTACGAGCAGTACTTC. Translated: CASSFGTGYEQYF.

In its sample, this clonotype was seen many times. This sequence joins TRBV7-2 and TRBJ2-7; the match to TRBD1 covers 7 bases. Germline loops: CDR1 SGHTA, CDR2 FQGNSA. V dropped 2 bases and J dropped 0; count of bases not matched to a gene: 10. CDR3 length: 17 amino acids. CDR3 in DNA: TGTGCCAGCAGCTTACCTTCGGACAGGATTAGCTCCTACGAGCAGTACTTC. Translated, it gives CASSLPSDRISSYEQYF.

This clonotype appeared a few times. The rearrangement links TRBV7-6 to TRBJ2-3, with a tentative D call TRBD1 (6 bases). V shed 8 bases and J shed 5 bases, with 11 bases lying between them. Germline CDR1 is SGHVS and CDR2 is FNYEAQ. This CDR3 is built from 12 residues. The CDR3 DNA reads TGTGCCAGCGGTTTACAGGGAGATACGCAGTATTTT. Translating gives CASGLQGDTQYF.

This CDR3 is CASRERTGWIYGYTF. The CDR3 DNA reads TGTGCCAGCAGGGAAAGGACAGGGTGGATCTATGGCTACACCTTC. The V and J genes are TRBV6-2 or TRBV6-3 and TRBJ1-2; TRBD1 matches at 8 bases. Trimming at V came to 6 bases and at J to 4 bases, leaving 10 bases not matched to a gene. The CDR3 is 15 residues long. CDR1 is MNHEY and CDR2 is SVGEGT in the germline V gene.

A remark on this clonotype: Sequence at one end of the junction differs from germline and may be a read error. This rearrangement joins TRBV14 to TRBJ2-5; no firm D call. CDR3 length: 11 amino acids. Per germline, CDR1 SGHDN and CDR2 FVKESK. CDR3 nucleotide sequence: TGTGCCAGCAGCCTCCAAGAGCCCCAGTACTTC. Its protein is CASSLQEPQYF.

This chain uses TRBV5-4 with TRBJ1-1; TRBD1 might be the D (6 bases). Germline assignment: CDR1 SGHNT and CDR2 YYREEE (reference sequence). Trimming took off 5 bases at V and 6 bases at J, with 17 bases between the two ends. The CDR3 is made up of 14 amino acids. The CDR3 coding sequence is TGTGCCAGCAGACTGACAGGCGACGTAGCTGAAGCTTTCTTT. Its protein is CASRLTGDVAEAFF.

This clonotype was recorded many times. The chain has TRBV6-2 or TRBV6-3 and TRBJ2-2, with D unresolved. CDR3 length equals 13 residues. Germline CDR1 and CDR2: MNHEY and SVGEGT. Between the trimmed V and J ends, which lost 7 bases and 0 bases, there was a span of 6 bases. The CDR3 region has the DNA TGTGCCAGCATTAAGTCGAACACCGGGGAGCTGTTTTTT. Translation: CASIKSNTGELFF.

Regarding this clonotype: A much larger clone is a single base away; this may be a read error. The chain has TRBV20-1 and TRBJ2-2; D unresolved. The germline V gene encodes CDR1 DFQATT and CDR2 SNEGSKA (reference sequence). The CDR3 covers 13 residues. The CDR3 DNA reads TGCGGTGCTAGAGCCTTGGACACCGGGGAGCTGTTTTTT. Translating it yields CGARALDTGELFF.

The rearrangement joins TRBV20-1 to TRBJ2-5, with TRBD2 matching over 12 bases. V lost 3 bases and J lost 2; bases outside the gene matches: 13. The CDR3 length is 18 residues. The germline V gene encodes CDR1 DFQATT and CDR2 SNEGSKA (reference sequence). The CDR3 protein is CSARGLAGAGAVQETQYF. The CDR3 region has the DNA TGCAGTGCTAGGGGACTAGCGGGTGCGGGAGCCGTTCAAGAGACCCAGTACTTC.

The chain is built from TRBV27 and TRBJ2-3, with D perhaps TRBD1 or TRBD2 (5 bases each). The germline gives CDR1 MNHEY, CDR2 SMNVEV (reference sequence). Deletions cut 5 bases from V and 4 bases from J, with 13 bases between. This CDR3 contains 14 residues. CDR3 nucleotide sequence: TGTGCCAGCAGTACACAACTGGGGGCAGATACGCAGTATTTT. Translating gives CASSTQLGADTQYF.

In this sample, this clonotype turned up many times. This CDR3 is CASIGESTDTQYF. For the CDR3, the DNA is TGTGCCAGCATTGGAGAATCCACAGATACGCAGTATTTT. The chain uses TRBV5-6 and TRBJ2-3, with D hard to call. The CDR3 has 13 amino acids. The V end lost 6 bases, the J end lost 2 bases, and 10 bases lay between the germline ends. Germline CDR1 SGHDT, CDR2 YYEEEE.

J is TRBJ2-3 and V is TRBV12-5, with a weak D call TRBD2 (7 bases). The CDR3 extends over 15 amino acids. V was trimmed by 6 bases and J by 5 bases, leaving 18 bases between them. Germline V gene data show CDR1 as LGHNT and CDR2 as FRNRAP. The CDR3 loop reads CASGLWGGAQDTQYF. DNA for the CDR3: TGTGCTAGTGGCCTTTGGGGGGGGGCCCAAGATACGCAGTATTTT.

The chain links TRBV18 to TRBJ2-2; unclear D gene. V dropped 0 bases and J dropped 1 base, with 6 bases sitting between them. Germline V gene lookup returns CDR1 KGHSH and CDR2 LQKENI. The CDR3 contains 15 residues. CDR3 DNA: TGTGCCAGCTCACCACCGGCAAGGAACACCGGGGAGCTGTTTTTT. Amino acid sequence: CASSPPARNTGELFF. The variable domain in full, completed from reference TRBV18 and TRBJ2-2, reads NAGVMQNPRHLVRRRGQEARLRCSPMKGHSHVYWYRQLPEEGLKFMVYLQKENIIDESGMPKERFSAEFPKEGPSILRIQQVVRGDSAAYFCASSPPARNTGELFFGEGSRLTVL.

The table lists this clonotype with many counts. The chain employs TRBV12-3 or TRBV12-4 and TRBJ2-3; possible D gene TRBD2, 6 bases. The CDR3 has 14 residues. V gave up 3 bases and J gave up 5 bases, with 12 bases separating them. CDR3 nucleotides: TGTGCCAGCAGTTTCACGGGGGTCGGAGATACGCAGTATTTT. Amino acids: CASSFTGVGDTQYF.

This clonotype has a count of ten or more. V and J are TRBV29-1 and TRBJ1-2, with D possibly being TRBD1 (6 bases). Germline CDR1 reads SQVTM; CDR2 reads ANQGSEA. The CDR3 consists of 14 residues. Trimming shortened V by 3 bases and J by 0 bases, and 11 bases separated the two germline ends. Here the CDR3 reads CSVDRDTSNYGYTF. The CDR3 nucleotides read TGCAGCGTTGACAGGGACACTTCTAACTATGGCTACACCTTC. The complete variable domain, with remaining parts taken from reference TRBV29-1 and TRBJ1-2, reads SAVISQKPSRDICQRGTSLTIQCQVDSQVTMMFWYRQQPGQSLTLIATANQGSEATYESGFVIDKFPISRPNLTFSTLTVSNMSPEDSSIYLCSVDRDTSNYGYTFGSGTRLTVV.

To note about this clonotype: This may arise from a read error, as a much more abundant clone is one base away. V usage is TRBV28 and J usage is TRBJ2-1; D is undetermined. The ends were cut back, 3 bases at V and 9 bases at J, with 15 bases in the middle. The CDR3 is made up of 14 amino acids. From germline, CDR1 is MDHEN and CDR2 SYDVKM. CDR3 amino acids: CASSFLNGLGEQFF. CDR3 in DNA: TGTGCCAGCAGTTTTTTGAATGGTTTGGGTGAGCAGTTCTTC.

A few counts support this clonotype. This chain links TRBV27 with TRBJ2-7; no definite D call. The germline CDR1 and CDR2 sequences are MNHEY and SMNVEV (reference sequence). The CDR3 loop spans 13 amino acids. Trimming left V 3 bases short and J 2 bases short, with 8 bases between. The CDR3 protein is CASSFSVTYEQYF. The CDR3 bases are TGTGCCAGCAGTTTTTCGGTTACCTACGAGCAGTACTTC.

The chain employs TRBV4-2 and TRBJ2-1; D possibly corresponds to TRBD1 (5 bases). The CDR3 runs to 16 residues. Germline V gives CDR1 LGHNA, CDR2 YNFKEQ. Trimming removed 0 bases from V and 7 bases from J, with 16 bases in between. CDR3 sequence (DNA): TGTGCCAGCAGCCAAGATGAGTGGGGAACAGGTAATGAGCAGTTCTTC. Translating gives CASSQDEWGTGNEQFF.

This clonotype has a handful of counts. The chain has TRBV7-3 and TRBJ2-1; TRBD2 matches at 11 bases. Germline values: CDR1 SGHTA, CDR2 FQGTGA. The V and J ends lost 1 base and 6 bases, in that order; junction bases with no gene match: 5. CDR3 length equals 16 residues. This CDR3 reads CASSLISSGRGNEQFF. The CDR3 DNA sequence: TGTGCCAGCAGCTTAATTAGTAGCGGGAGGGGCAATGAGCAGTTCTTC.

The rearrangement links TRBV27 to TRBJ2-7; the D gene is possibly TRBD1 (5 bases). Germline lookup yields CDR1 MNHEY and CDR2 SMNVEV (reference sequence). The CDR3 length is 16 residues. The ends were cut back, 5 bases at V and 4 bases at J, with 21 bases in the middle. CDR3 coding DNA: TGTGCCAGCAGTCTGTCCCCAGGGCCGGTAGGTTACGAGCAGTACTTC. It codes for CASSLSPGPVGYEQYF.

The table lists this clonotype with a few counts. V usage is TRBV6-2 or TRBV6-3 and J usage is TRBJ2-5, with D unresolved. Germline CDR1 MNHEY, CDR2 SVGEGT. This CDR3 contains 12 residues. The V end was cut by 2 bases, the J end by 5 bases, with 6 bases between. CDR3 in DNA: TGTGCCAGCAGTTACCCGGATGAGACCCAGTACTTC. Amino acid sequence: CASSYPDETQYF.

This rearrangement joins TRBV12-3 or TRBV12-4 to TRBJ1-5, with TRBD1 as a possible D gene (5 bases). Deletions cut 2 bases from V and 9 bases from J, with 17 bases between. The CDR3 runs to 15 residues. This CDR3 is CASSLFEGPAGPQHF. The CDR3 DNA follows: TGTGCCAGCAGTTTATTTGAGGGGCCAGCGGGGCCCCAGCATTTT.

Comment on this clonotype: This could be a read error, since a much larger clone is one nucleotide away. V is TRBV5-1 and J is TRBJ2-3; TRBD2 is a possible D gene (6 bases). This CDR3 contains 12 residues. Germline V gene sequence: CDR1 SGHRS, CDR2 YFSETQ. DNA for the CDR3: TGCGCCAGCGGCACTAGCACAGATACGCGGTATTTT. Residues: CASGTSTDTRYF.

This clonotype was seen a handful of times. The chain has TRBV27 and TRBJ1-1; D is ambiguous. The V and J ends lost 6 bases and 0 bases respectively, with 14 bases between them. The CDR3 has 15 amino acids. Germline CDR1 reads MNHEY; CDR2 reads SMNVEV (reference sequence). CDR3 sequence (DNA): TGTGCCAGCAGCTTCGGACCGAACATGAACACTGAAGCTTTCTTT. Its translation: CASSFGPNMNTEAFF.

This chain joins TRBV3-1 and TRBJ2-5; D not resolved. V gave up 4 bases and J gave up 3 bases, with 9 bases separating them. The germline gives CDR1 LGHDT, CDR2 YNNKEL (reference sequence). CDR3 size: 13 residues. CDR3 DNA sequence: TGTGCCAGCAGCCTCCCGGACGAAGAGACCCAGTACTTC. This encodes CASSLPDEETQYF.

The chain employs TRBV7-9 and TRBJ2-5; 9 bases are a match to TRBD2. CDR3 length: 14 amino acids. V dropped 2 bases and J dropped 6; count of bases not matched to a gene: 4. Germline V gives CDR1 SEHNR, CDR2 FQNEAQ (reference sequence). CDR3 in amino acids: CASSLRGRAKTQYF. The DNA for the CDR3 is TGTGCCAGCAGCTTACGCGGGAGGGCAAAGACCCAGTACTTC.

The rearrangement links TRBV5-1 to TRBJ2-7, with 9 positions matching TRBD2. Looked up from germline, CDR1 is SGHRS and CDR2 is YFSETQ. CDR3 length: 16 residues. Trimming removed 0 bases from V and 3 bases from J; junction bases left unmatched: 7. CDR3 protein: CASSLEFSGRDYEQYF. Written as DNA, the CDR3 is TGCGCCAGCAGCTTGGAGTTTAGCGGGAGAGACTACGAGCAGTACTTC.

There are many counts of this clonotype. This sequence joins TRBV19 and TRBJ2-3; D is undetermined. The CDR3 consists of 12 residues. Per germline, CDR1 LNHDA and CDR2 SQIVND (reference sequence). V was shortened by 7 bases and J by 5 bases, with 10 bases between the two germline ends. CDR3 sequence reads: CASTNHGDTQYF. In DNA form, the CDR3 reads TGTGCCAGTACCAACCACGGAGATACGCAGTATTTT.

This clonotype was detected many times. This chain links TRBV12-3 or TRBV12-4 with TRBJ2-5, with D unresolved. This CDR3 comprises 13 residues. V lost 5 bases and J 6 bases, leaving 13 bases between the germline ends. The CDR3: CASSGFILQTQYF. CDR3 bases: TGTGCCAGCAGTGGTTTCATCTTACAGACCCAGTACTTC.